The T cell receptor beta chain described here comes from a study of vaccination effects on CD4 cells after COVID-19. Sequencing was preceded by expansion of antigen-specific CD4+ T cells with viral peptide pools in the ViraFEST assay. CD4+ T cells were isolated after approximately 10 days of culture. It was two doses of either the BNT162b2 or mRNA-1273 vaccine that participants received. A half-volume exchange with IL-2 medium occurred on days 3 and 7. Points on this clone: Its antigen is not identified.

The repertoire was sequenced with immunoSEQ multiplex PCR; TCRdb's copy has only in-frame clones and lacks some. The profile shows about 30,000 clones, around 86% of them singletons. V lost 0 bases, J lost 3 bases, and 11 bases lay in between. CDR1 is MNHNY, CDR2 SVGAGI, per germline (reference sequence). The CDR3 is 15 residues long. The chain has TRBV6-6 and TRBJ1-2, with TRBD1 as a possible D gene (5 bases). The receptor was isolated from a human donor who received a COVID-19 vaccine. Some clones in this sample may be carry-over from other donors' samples. This specimen was CD4+ T cells from PBMCs cultured with SARS-CoV-2 spike peptides, taken after COVID-19 vaccination. The chain's CDR3 is CASSYSQGEDYGYTF. CDR3 bases: TGTGCCAGCAGTTACTCGCAGGGCGAAGACTATGGCTACACCTTC.